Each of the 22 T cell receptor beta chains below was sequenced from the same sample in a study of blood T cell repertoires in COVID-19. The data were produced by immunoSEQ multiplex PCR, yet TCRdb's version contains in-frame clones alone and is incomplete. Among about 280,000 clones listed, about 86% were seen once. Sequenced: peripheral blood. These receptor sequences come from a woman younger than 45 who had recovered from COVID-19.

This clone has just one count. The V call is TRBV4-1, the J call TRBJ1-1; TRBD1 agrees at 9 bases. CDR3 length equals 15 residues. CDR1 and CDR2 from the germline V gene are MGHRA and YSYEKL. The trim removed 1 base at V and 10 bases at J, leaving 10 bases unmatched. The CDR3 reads CASSQATGGLGTAFF. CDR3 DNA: TGCGCCAGCAGCCAAGCTACAGGGGGCCTTGGGACAGCTTTCTTT.

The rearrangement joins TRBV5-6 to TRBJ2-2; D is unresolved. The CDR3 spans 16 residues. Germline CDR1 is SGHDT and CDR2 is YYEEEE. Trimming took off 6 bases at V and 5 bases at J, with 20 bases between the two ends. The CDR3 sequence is CASNTILESATGELFF. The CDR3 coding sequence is TGTGCCAGCAACACCATCCTAGAGTCGGCAACCGGGGAGCTGTTTTTT. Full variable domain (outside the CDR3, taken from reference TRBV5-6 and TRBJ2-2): DAGVTQSPTHLIKTRGQQVTLRCSPKSGHDTVSWYQQALGQGPQFIFQYYEEEERQRGNFPDRFSGHQFPNYSSELNVNALLLGDSALYLCASNTILESATGELFFGEGSRLTVL.

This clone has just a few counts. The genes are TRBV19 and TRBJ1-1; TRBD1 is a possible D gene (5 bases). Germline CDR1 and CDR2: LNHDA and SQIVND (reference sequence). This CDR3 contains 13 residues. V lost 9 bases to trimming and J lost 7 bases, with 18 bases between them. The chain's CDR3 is CASQGSGSGEAFF. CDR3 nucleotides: TGTGCCAGCCAAGGATCAGGGTCCGGTGAAGCTTTCTTT.

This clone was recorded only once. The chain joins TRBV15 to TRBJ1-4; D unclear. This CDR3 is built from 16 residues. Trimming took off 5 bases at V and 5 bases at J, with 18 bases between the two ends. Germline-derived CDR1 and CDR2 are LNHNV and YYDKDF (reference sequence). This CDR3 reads CATSHREGSGNEKLFF. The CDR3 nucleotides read TGTGCCACCAGCCACCGTGAGGGCAGCGGGAATGAAAAACTGTTTTTT.

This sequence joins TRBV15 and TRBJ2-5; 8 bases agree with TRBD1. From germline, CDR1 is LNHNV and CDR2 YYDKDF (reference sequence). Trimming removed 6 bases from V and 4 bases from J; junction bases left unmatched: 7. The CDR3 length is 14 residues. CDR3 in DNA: TGTGCCACCAGGGCGACAGGGGACAGAGAGACCCAGTACTTC. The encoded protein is CATRATGDRETQYF.

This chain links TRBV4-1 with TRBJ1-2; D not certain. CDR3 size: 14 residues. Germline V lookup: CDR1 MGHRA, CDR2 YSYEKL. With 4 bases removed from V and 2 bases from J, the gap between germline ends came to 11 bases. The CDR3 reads CASSPSGSNYGYTF. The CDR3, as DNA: TGCGCCAGCAGCCCCTCGGGGTCAAACTATGGCTACACCTTC.

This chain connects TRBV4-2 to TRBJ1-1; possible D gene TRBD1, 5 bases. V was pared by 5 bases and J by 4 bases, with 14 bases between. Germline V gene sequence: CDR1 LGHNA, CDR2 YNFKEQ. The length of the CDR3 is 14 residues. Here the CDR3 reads CASSFGAGSTEAFF. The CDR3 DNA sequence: TGTGCCAGCAGCTTCGGGGCGGGGAGCACTGAAGCTTTCTTT.

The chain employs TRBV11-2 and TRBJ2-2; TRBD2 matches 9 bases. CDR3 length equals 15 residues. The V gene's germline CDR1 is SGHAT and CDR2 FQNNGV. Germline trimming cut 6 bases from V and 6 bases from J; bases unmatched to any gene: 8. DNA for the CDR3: TGTGCCAGCAGAACAGCGGGGGGAAACTCCGGGGAGCTGTTTTTT. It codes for CASRTAGGNSGELFF.

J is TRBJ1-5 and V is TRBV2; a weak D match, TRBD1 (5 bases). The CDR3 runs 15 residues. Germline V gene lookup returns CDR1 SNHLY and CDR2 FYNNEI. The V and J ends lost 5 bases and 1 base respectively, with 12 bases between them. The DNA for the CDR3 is TGTGCCAGCAGTCTGTCAGGGATGAGCAATCAGCCCCAGCATTTT. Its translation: CASSLSGMSNQPQHF. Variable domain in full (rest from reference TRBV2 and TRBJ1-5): EPEVTQTPSHQVTQMGQEVILRCVPISNHLYFYWYRQILGQKVEFLVSFYNNEISEKSEIFDDQFSVERPDGSNFTLKIRSTKLEDSAMYFCASSLSGMSNQPQHFGDGTRLSIL.

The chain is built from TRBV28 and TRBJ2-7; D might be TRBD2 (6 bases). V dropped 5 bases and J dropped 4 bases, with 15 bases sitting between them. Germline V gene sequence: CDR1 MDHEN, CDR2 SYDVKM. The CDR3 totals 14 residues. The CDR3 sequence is CASSIPRDEYEQYF. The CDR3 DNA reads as TGTGCCAGCAGTATCCCGCGGGACGAGTACGAGCAGTACTTC.

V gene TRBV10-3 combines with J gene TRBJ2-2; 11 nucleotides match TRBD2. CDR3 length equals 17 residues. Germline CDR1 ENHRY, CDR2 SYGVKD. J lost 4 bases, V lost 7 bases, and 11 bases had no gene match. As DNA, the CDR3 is TGTGCCATCATGGTAATGACTAGCGGGAAACTCACCGGGGAGCTGTTTTTT. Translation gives CAIMVMTSGKLTGELFF.

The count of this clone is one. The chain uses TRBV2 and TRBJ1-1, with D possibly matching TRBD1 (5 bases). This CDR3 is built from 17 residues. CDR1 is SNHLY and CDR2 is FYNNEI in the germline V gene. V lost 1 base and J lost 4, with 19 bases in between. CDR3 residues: CASSEVGAFSGITEAFF. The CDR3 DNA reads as TGTGCCAGCAGTGAAGTCGGCGCATTCTCAGGGATCACTGAAGCTTTCTTT. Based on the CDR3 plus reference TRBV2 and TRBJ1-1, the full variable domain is EPEVTQTPSHQVTQMGQEVILRCVPISNHLYFYWYRQILGQKVEFLVSFYNNEISEKSEIFDDQFSVERPDGSNFTLKIRSTKLEDSAMYFCASSEVGAFSGITEAFFGQGTRLTVV.

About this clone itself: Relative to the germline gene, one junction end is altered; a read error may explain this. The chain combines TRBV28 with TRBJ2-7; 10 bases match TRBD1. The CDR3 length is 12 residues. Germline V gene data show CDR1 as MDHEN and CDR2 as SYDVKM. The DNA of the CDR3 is TGTGCCAGCAGTGTTACCGGGACAGGGGATAACTTC. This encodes CASSVTGTGDNF. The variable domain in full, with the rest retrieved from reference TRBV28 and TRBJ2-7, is DVKVTQSSRYLVKRTGEKVFLECVQDMDHENMFWYRQDPGLGLRLIYFSYDVKMKEKGDIPEGYSVSREKKERFSLILESASTNQTSMYLCASSVTGTGDNFGPGTRLTVT.

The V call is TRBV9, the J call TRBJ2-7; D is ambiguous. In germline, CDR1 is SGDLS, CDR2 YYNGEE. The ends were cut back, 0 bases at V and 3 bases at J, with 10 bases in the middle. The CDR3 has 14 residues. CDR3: CASSVGQNNYEQYF. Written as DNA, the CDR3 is TGTGCCAGCAGCGTAGGCCAGAACAACTACGAGCAGTACTTC.

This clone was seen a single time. CDR3 in amino acids: CASLRTNSNQPQHF. The CDR3 DNA sequence: TGTGCCAGCCTTAGAACTAATAGCAATCAGCCCCAGCATTTT. The chain uses TRBV7-9 and TRBJ1-5; D is unresolved. The germline V gene has CDR1 SEHNR and CDR2 FQNEAQ (reference sequence). The CDR3 spans 14 residues. Trimming removed 8 bases from V and 0 bases from J, with 11 bases in between.

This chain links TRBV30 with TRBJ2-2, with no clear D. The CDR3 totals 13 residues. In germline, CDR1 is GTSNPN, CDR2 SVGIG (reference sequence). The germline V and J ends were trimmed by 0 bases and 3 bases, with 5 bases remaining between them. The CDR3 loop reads CAWSVIDTGELFF. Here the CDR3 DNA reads TGTGCCTGGAGTGTCATAGACACCGGGGAGCTGTTTTTT.

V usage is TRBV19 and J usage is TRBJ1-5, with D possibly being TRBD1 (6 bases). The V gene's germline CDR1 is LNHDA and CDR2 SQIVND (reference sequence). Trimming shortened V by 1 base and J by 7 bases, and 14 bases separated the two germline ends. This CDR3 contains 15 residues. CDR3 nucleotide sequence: TGTGCCAGTAGTATAGCCGCCAGGGGAAACCAGCCCCAGCATTTT. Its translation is CASSIAARGNQPQHF.

Here the CDR3 DNA reads TGTGCCAGCAGCGACGGACAGTTCCAAGAGACCCAGTACTTC. It translates to CASSDGQFQETQYF. V gene TRBV7-3 combines with J gene TRBJ2-5, with D perhaps TRBD1 (6 bases). CDR1 and CDR2 from the germline V gene are SGHTA and FQGTGA. The CDR3 loop spans 14 amino acids. Between the trimmed V and J ends, which lost 5 bases and 1 base, there was a span of 11 bases.

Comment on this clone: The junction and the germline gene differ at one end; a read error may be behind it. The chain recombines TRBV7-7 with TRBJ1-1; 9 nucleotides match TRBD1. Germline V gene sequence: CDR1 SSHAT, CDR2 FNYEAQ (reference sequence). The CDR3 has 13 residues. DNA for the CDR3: TGTGCTAGCAGCCGGGACAGGGAGTCTGAAGCTTTCTTT. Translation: CASSRDRESEAFF.

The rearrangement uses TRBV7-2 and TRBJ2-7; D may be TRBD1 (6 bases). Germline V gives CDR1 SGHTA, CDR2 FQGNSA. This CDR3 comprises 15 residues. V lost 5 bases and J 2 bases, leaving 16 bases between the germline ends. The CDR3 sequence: CASSQRMDSTYEQYF. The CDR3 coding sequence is TGTGCCAGCAGCCAACGGATGGACAGCACCTACGAGCAGTACTTC.

The CDR3 bases are TGTGCCAGCAGCCACACAGGATCCTACGAGCAGTACTTC. Protein: CASSHTGSYEQYF. The chain uses TRBV5-5 and TRBJ2-7; possible D gene TRBD1, 5 bases. Germline V gene data show CDR1 as SGHKS and CDR2 as YYEKEE (reference sequence). The ends were cut back, 4 bases at V and 1 base at J, with 9 bases in the middle. The CDR3 consists of 13 residues.

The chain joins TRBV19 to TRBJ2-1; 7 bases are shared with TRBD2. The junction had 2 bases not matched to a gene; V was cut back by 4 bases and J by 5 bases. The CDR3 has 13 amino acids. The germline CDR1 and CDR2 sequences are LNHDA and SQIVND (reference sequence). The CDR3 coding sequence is TGTGCCAGTAGTACGGGGGGAGACAATGAGCAGTTCTTC. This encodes CASSTGGDNEQFF.